Ten or more counts support the clone carrying this T cell receptor beta chain. What it binds is not known. This entry is derived from a study of Graves' ophthalmopathy and Graves' hyperthyroidism. Study-wide points: With around 69% sensitivity and approximately 72% specificity, the model predicted ophthalmopathy progression.

Beta-chain TCR CDR3 regions were amplified from RNA transcripts. First-round RT-PCR with HTBI primers preceded a second-round multiplex PCR. Via MiXCR, TCRdb re-called the multiplex PCR reads, giving one row per CDR3 protein. Of more than 550,000 distinct CDR3 sequences listed, about two fifths are singletons. This sequence originates from an adult man with Graves' ophthalmopathy. The sequencing input was peripheral blood.

For the CDR3, the DNA is TGTGCCAGCAGCCCCCGACAGGGGCTTATGAACACTGAAGCTTTCTTT. Translated: CASSPRQGLMNTEAFF. The chain links TRBV13 to TRBJ1-1; 8 nucleotides line up with TRBD1. CDR1 and CDR2 from the germline V gene are PRHDT and FYEKMQ (reference sequence). V gave up 5 bases and J gave up 0 bases; unmatched junction bases: 8. The CDR3 covers 16 residues.